Detailed here is one TCR beta chain. The data stem from a study of somatic mutations in cytotoxic T cells in rheumatoid arthritis. Assay: immunoSEQ multiplex PCR; the TCRdb copy retains only in-frame clones and omits some. Here the sample spans several thousand clones, 79% being singletons. This CDR3 region has 16 residues. Germline CDR1 SGHVS, CDR2 FQNEAQ. The ends lost 4 bases at V and 7 bases at J; junction bases unmatched: 12. The clonotype comes from an adult with rheumatoid arthritis. Sequenced material: CD8+ T cells sorted from blood. The gene calls are TRBV7-8 and TRBJ2-2; TRBD1 matches at 7 bases. The CDR3, as DNA: TGTGCCAGCAGCTCCACAGGGGCAGGATTCGGCGGGGAGCTGTTTTTT. Residues: CASSSTGAGFGGELFF.